This T cell receptor (beta chain) was recorded in a study of lymphopenia after photon versus proton radiotherapy. Some clones are missing from TCRdb's copy, which holds only in-frame ones; the method was immunoSEQ multiplex PCR. The sample records 68,000 or so clones, roughly 90% being singletons. The trim removed 10 bases at V and 1 base at J, leaving 4 bases unmatched. CDR3 size: 13 residues. CDR1 is LNHDA, CDR2 SQIVND, per germline (reference sequence). The sequenced sample was peripheral blood, obtained from a patient treated with photon-based radiotherapy. The chain links TRBV19 to TRBJ2-3; 8 bases are shared with TRBD1. This TCR was recovered from a woman between 70 and 85 years old with pancreatic cancer. CDR3 sequence: CATQGQGTDTQYF. The CDR3 region has the DNA TGTGCCACCCAGGGACAGGGCACAGATACGCAGTATTTT.